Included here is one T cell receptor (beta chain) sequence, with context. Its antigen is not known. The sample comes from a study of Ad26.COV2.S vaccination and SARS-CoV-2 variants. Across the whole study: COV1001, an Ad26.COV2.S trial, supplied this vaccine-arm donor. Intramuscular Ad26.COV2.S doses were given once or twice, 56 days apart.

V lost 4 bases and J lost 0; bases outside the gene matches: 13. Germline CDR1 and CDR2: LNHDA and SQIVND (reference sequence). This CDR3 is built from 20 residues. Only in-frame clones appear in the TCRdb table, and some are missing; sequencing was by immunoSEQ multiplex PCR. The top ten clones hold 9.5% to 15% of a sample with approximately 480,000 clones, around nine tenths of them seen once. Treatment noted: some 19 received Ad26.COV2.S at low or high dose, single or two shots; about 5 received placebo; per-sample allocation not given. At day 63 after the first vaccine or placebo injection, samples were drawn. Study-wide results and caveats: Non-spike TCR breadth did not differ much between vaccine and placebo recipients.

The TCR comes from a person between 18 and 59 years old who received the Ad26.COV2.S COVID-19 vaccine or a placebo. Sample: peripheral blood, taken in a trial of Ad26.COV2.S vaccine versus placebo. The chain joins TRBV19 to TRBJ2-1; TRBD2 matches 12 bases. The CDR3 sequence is CASSTLGLAGLLNSYNEQFF. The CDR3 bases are TGTGCCAGTAGTACCCTCGGACTAGCGGGACTCCTTAACTCCTACAATGAGCAGTTCTTC.